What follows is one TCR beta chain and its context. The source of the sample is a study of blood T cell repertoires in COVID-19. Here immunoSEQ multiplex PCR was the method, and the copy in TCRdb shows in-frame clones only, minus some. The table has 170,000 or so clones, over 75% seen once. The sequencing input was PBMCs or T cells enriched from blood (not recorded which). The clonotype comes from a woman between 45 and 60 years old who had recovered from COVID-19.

Written as DNA, the CDR3 is TGTGCCAGCAGCTTGATTAGGGGCTGGACTGAAGCTTTCTTT. Protein sequence: CASSLIRGWTEAFF. This sequence joins TRBV5-6 and TRBJ1-1; tentatively, D is TRBD1 (5 bases). Germline values: CDR1 SGHDT, CDR2 YYEEEE. The germline V and J ends were trimmed by 1 base and 5 bases, with 12 bases remaining between them. The CDR3 length is 14 residues.